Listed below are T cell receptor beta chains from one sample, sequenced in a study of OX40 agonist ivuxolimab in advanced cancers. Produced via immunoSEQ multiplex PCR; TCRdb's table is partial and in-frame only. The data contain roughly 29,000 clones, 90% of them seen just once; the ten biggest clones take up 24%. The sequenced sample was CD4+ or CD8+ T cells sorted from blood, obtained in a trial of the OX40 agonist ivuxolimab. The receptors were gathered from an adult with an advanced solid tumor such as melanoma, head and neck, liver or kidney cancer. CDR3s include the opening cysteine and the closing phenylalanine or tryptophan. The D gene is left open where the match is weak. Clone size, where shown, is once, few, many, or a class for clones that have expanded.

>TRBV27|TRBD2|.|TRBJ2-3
CASSWTSGTDTQYF
TGTGCCAGCAGTTGGACTAGCGGCACAGATACGCAGTATTTT
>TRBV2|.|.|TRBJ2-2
CASSVVPGELFF
TGTGCCAGCAGTGTAGTGCCCGGGGAGCTGTTTTTT
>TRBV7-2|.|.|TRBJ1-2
CASSLVVGQGIDYGYTF
TGTGCCAGCAGCTTAGTGGTCGGGCAGGGTATTGACTATGGCTACACCTTC
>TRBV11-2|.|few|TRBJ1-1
CASSLGVGTEAFF
TGTGCCAGCAGCTTAGGGGTCGGCACTGAAGCTTTCTTT
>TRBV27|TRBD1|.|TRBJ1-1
CATLGQGVSEAFF
TGTGCCACCTTAGGACAGGGGGTCTCTGAAGCTTTCTTT
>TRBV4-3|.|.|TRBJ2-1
CASSQEGHLDEQFF
TGCGCCAGCAGCCAAGAGGGACACCTAGATGAGCAGTTCTTC
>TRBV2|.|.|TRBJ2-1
CASQGTSSSYNEQFF
TGTGCCAGCCAAGGGACTTCGAGCTCCTACAATGAGCAGTTCTTC
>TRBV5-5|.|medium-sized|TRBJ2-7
CASSLVAFLSYEQYF
TGTGCCAGCAGCTTGGTGGCCTTTCTCTCCTACGAGCAGTACTTC
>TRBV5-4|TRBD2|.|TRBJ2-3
CASSLGTSGIRTDTQYF
TGTGCCAGCAGCTTGGGAACTAGCGGGATTAGGACAGATACGCAGTATTTT
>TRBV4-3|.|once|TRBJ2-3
CASSQEDHTQYF
TGCGCCAGCAGCCAAGAGGACCATACGCAGTATTTT
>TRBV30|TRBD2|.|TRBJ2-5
CAWSALAGEERETQYF
TGTGCCTGGAGTGCCCTAGCGGGAGAGGAACGAGAGACCCAGTACTTC
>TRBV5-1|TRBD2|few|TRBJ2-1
CASSAAGGPVNEQFF
TGCGCCAGCAGCGCAGCGGGAGGGCCCGTCAATGAGCAGTTCTTC
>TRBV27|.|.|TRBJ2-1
CASSDLGLSYNEQFF
TGTGCCAGCAGTGACCTCGGGCTCTCCTACAATGAGCAGTTCTTC
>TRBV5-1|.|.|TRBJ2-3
CASSLRWESGTDTQYF
TGCGCCAGCAGCTTGCGGTGGGAGTCAGGCACAGATACGCAGTATTTT
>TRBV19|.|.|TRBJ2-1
CASSWGQLINEQFF
TGTGCCAGTAGTTGGGGACAATTAATCAATGAGCAGTTCTTC
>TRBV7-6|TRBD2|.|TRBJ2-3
CASSDYGTSGMADTQYF
TGTGCCAGCAGCGACTACGGGACTAGCGGGATGGCAGATACGCAGTATTTT
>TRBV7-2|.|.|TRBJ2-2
CASSLGPYTGELFF
TGTGCCAGCAGCTTAGGACCGTACACCGGGGAGCTGTTTTTT
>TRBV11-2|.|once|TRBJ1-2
CASSQAPPGPYGYTF
TGTGCCAGCAGCCAGGCCCCCCCAGGGCCTTATGGCTACACCTTC
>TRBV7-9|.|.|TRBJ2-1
CASSSTEYNEQFF
TGTGCCAGCAGCTCCACTGAATACAATGAGCAGTTCTTC
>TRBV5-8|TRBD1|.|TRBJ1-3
CASSPDRVSSLSGNTIYF
TGTGCCAGCAGCCCAGACAGGGTATCCTCTCTCTCTGGAAACACCATATATTTT
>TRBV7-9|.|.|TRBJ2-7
CASSLAGAGLYEQYF
TGTGCCAGCAGCTTAGCGGGGGCAGGGTTGTACGAGCAGTACTTC
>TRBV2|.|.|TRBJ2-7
CASSEGQGGSYEQYF
TGTGCCAGCAGTGAGGGGCAGGGTGGGTCCTACGAGCAGTACTTC
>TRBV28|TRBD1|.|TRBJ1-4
CASSLPTGAEEKLFF
TGTGCCAGCAGTCTCCCGACAGGGGCGGAAGAAAAACTGTTTTTT
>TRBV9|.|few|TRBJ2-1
CASSVGRKRHNEQFF
TGTGCCAGCAGCGTAGGTAGGAAGAGACACAATGAGCAGTTCTTC
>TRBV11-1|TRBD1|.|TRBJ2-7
CASSFWTGDYYEQYF
TGTGCCAGCAGCTTTTGGACAGGGGACTACTACGAGCAGTACTTC
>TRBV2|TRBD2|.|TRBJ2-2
CASRGTSGGTGELFF
TGTGCCAGCAGGGGCACTAGCGGGGGCACCGGGGAGCTGTTTTTT
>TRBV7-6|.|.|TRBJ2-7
CASSLAGGRNEQYF
TGTGCCAGCAGCCTCGCCGGGGGGCGGAACGAGCAGTACTTC
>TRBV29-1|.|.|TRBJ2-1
CSVEGGFNNEQFF
TGCAGCGTTGAAGGGGGATTTAACAATGAGCAGTTCTTC
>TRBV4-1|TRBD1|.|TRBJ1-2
CASSQDLRTGIHWGYTF
TGCGCCAGCAGCCAAGACTTGCGGACAGGGATCCACTGGGGCTACACCTTC
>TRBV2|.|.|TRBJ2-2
CASNWRGELFF
TGTGCCAGCAACTGGAGGGGGGAGCTGTTTTTT
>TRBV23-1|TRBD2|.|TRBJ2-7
CASSGGDFLYEQYF
TGCGCCAGCAGTGGGGGGGACTTTCTCTACGAGCAGTACTTC
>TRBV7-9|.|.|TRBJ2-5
CASSLELGQETQYF
TGTGCCAGCAGCTTAGAGCTCGGGCAAGAGACCCAGTACTTC
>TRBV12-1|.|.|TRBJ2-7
CASSFGGRRGEQYF
TGTGCCAGCAGCTTTGGAGGGAGACGAGGCGAGCAGTACTTC
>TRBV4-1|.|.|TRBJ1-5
CASSQDPGLGGPQHF
TGCGCCAGCAGCCAAGATCCGGGACTCGGGGGGCCCCAGCATTTT
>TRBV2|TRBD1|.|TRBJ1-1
CASTGTGGTEAFF
TGTGCCAGCACAGGGACAGGGGGCACTGAAGCTTTCTTT
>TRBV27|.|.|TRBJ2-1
CASSEDRDSDYNEQFF
TGTGCCAGCAGTGAAGACCGGGACTCAGACTACAATGAGCAGTTCTTC
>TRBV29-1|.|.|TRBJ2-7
CSVGAGLAYEQYF
TGCAGCGTTGGGGCAGGGTTGGCCTACGAGCAGTACTTC
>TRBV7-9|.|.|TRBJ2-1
CASSLRTGLNEQFF
TGTGCCAGCAGCTTGAGAACAGGCCTCAATGAGCAGTTCTTC
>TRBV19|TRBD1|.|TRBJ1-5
CASSHRQGPSGFRLNQPQHF
TGTGCCAGTAGCCATAGACAGGGACCATCGGGGTTTCGCCTTAATCAGCCCCAGCATTTT
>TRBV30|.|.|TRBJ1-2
CAFPTGGYGYTF
TGTGCCTTCCCCACCGGGGGCTATGGCTACACCTTC
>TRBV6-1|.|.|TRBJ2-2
CAIGQGNTGELFF
TGTGCCATCGGGCAGGGGAACACCGGGGAGCTGTTTTTT
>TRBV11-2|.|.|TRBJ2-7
CASSLDLLSHEQYF
TGTGCCAGCAGCTTAGATCTTTTATCCCACGAGCAGTACTTC
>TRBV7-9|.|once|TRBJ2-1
CASSLGNNYNEQFF
TGTGCCAGCAGCTTAGGCAATAACTACAATGAGCAGTTCTTC
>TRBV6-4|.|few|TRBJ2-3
CASSDSSSSTDTQYF
TGTGCCAGCAGTGACTCGTCTAGCAGTACAGATACGCAGTATTTT
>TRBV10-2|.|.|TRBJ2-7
CASSPGEYEQYF
TGCGCCAGCAGCCCTGGGGAGTACGAGCAGTACTTC
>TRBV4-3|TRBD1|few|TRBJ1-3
CASSPRTGGAVGNTIYF
TGCGCCAGCAGCCCAAGGACAGGGGGCGCGGTTGGAAACACCATATATTTT
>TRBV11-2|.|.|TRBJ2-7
CASSLVEGSEQYF
TGTGCCAGCAGCTTAGTTGAGGGGAGCGAGCAGTACTTC
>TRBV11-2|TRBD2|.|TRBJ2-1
CASSLEAGDSYNEQFF
TGTGCCAGCAGCTTAGAAGCGGGAGACTCCTACAATGAGCAGTTCTTC
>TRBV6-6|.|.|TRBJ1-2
CASSYSAGLSGYTF
TGTGCCAGCAGTTACTCAGCAGGGTTAAGTGGCTACACCTTC
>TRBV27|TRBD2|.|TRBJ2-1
CASNHGTSGSYNGQFF
TGTGCCAGCAACCACGGGACTAGCGGGTCGTACAATGGGCAGTTCTTC
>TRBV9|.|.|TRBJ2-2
CASSGRAVNTGELFF
TGTGCCAGCAGCGGGCGGGCTGTGAACACCGGGGAGCTGTTTTTT
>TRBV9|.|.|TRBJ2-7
CASSVWGTPDYEQYF
TGTGCCAGCAGCGTCTGGGGGACGCCAGACTACGAGCAGTACTTC
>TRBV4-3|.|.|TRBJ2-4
CASSPTQLGGGMLAKNIQYF
TGCGCCAGCAGCCCCACGCAGTTAGGAGGCGGGATGCTAGCCAAAAACATTCAGTACTTC
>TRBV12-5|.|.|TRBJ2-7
CASGLLKLYRDGDSYEQYF
TGTGCTAGTGGTTTGCTCAAATTGTACCGGGACGGCGACTCCTACGAGCAGTACTTC
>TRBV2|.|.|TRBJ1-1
CASKGNDEAFF
TGTGCCAGCAAGGGGAACGATGAAGCTTTCTTT
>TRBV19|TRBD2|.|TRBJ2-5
CASSNLFTGRGETQYF
TGTGCCAGTAGCAACCTCTTTACCGGGAGGGGAGAGACCCAGTACTTC